This T cell receptor beta chain was sequenced for a study of radiation and T cells in renal cell carcinoma. As regards this clone: Its target is not known.

Study results and limitations: Top tumor clonotypes rose in blood 2 weeks post-radiation, then contracted.

The CDR3 length is 15 residues. Germline V gene sequence: CDR1 SGHRS, CDR2 YFSETQ. V dropped 0 bases and J dropped 5; count of bases not matched to a gene: 1. The time point is: blood 4 weeks post-SBRT, at nephrectomy. Treatment of the sample: 15 Gy SBRT to primary tumor, nephrectomy 4 weeks later. Nephrectomy followed 15 Gy stereotactic body radiation by 4 weeks. Radiation-treated patients gave blood at baseline, week 2 and week 4. This renal cell carcinoma was of the clear cell type. Repertoires were generated with immunoSEQ multiplex PCR, while TCRdb's copy carries only in-frame clones and drops some. Here the sample spans tens of thousands of clones, about 88% being singletons.

This TCR derives from a woman in her 70s with renal cell carcinoma. The genes are TRBV5-1 and TRBJ2-1; 11 bases fit TRBD2. Specimen: blood, collected from a patient whose treatment included radiotherapy and nephrectomy. The CDR3 reads CASSLELAGDNEQFF. The DNA for the CDR3 is TGCGCCAGCAGCTTGGAACTAGCGGGGGACAATGAGCAGTTCTTC.